A selection of T cell receptor beta chains follows, all from one sample in a study of Ad26.COV2.S vaccination and SARS-CoV-2 variants. Profiled with immunoSEQ multiplex PCR; TCRdb holds only in-frame clones, not every one. Of some 340,000 clones in the sample, approximately 80% were seen once. The source material was peripheral blood, sampled in a trial of Ad26.COV2.S vaccine versus placebo. The receptors derive from a person between 18 and 65 years old who received the Ad26.COV2.S COVID-19 vaccine or a placebo. The CDR3 runs from the conserved cysteine through the conserved F or W. A D gene is named only where the DNA matches it firmly. Rows may omit the clone size; those that give it use once, few, many or a size class.

CDR3 DNA,CDR3 protein,clone size,D gene,V gene,J gene
TGCGCCAGCAGTACGAACACCGGGGAGCTGTTTTTT,CASSTNTGELFF,few,-,TRBV5-1,TRBJ2-2
TGCGCCAGCAGCTTCGGCCTGGGACCCAACTATGGCTACACCTTC,CASSFGLGPNYGYTF,-,-,TRBV5-1,TRBJ1-2
TGTGCCAGCAGCCGCGGGGACTCCTACAATGAGCAGTTCTTC,CASSRGDSYNEQFF,once,-,TRBV4-2,TRBJ2-1
TGCGCCAGCAGTATAATGCGGGGGCCTCCAGATACGCAGTATTTT,CASSIMRGPPDTQYF,-,-,TRBV5-1,TRBJ2-3
TGTGCCAGTAGTACAACCGGGACAGGGGTTTACGAGCAGTACTTC,CASSTTGTGVYEQYF,-,TRBD1,TRBV19,TRBJ2-7
TGTGCCAGCAGCCACGTCGCCCGGCGTACAGGCGTGAACACCGGGGAGCTGTTTTTT,CASSHVARRTGVNTGELFF,-,-,TRBV7-6,TRBJ2-2
TGTGCCAGCAGCTTAGCTCGGGCAGGAGTGGCCTCTGGAAACACCATATATTTT,CASSLARAGVASGNTIYF,-,-,TRBV7-9,TRBJ1-3
TGTGCCAGTAGCCCCGGGTCGCGGGGGCGCTTGGGTGGCTACACCTTC,CASSPGSRGRLGGYTF,-,-,TRBV19,TRBJ1-2
TGTGCCAGCAGTCGGACCCTGAACACTGAAGCTTTCTTT,CASSRTLNTEAFF,-,-,TRBV12-3/TRBV12-4,TRBJ1-1
TGTGCCAGCTCACCCGACAGGGAGGGTGAAAAACTGTTTTTT,CASSPDREGEKLFF,-,TRBD1,TRBV18,TRBJ1-4
TGTGCCATCAAGGAGGACGGGTCCCTTAGCAATCAGCCCCAGCATTTT,CAIKEDGSLSNQPQHF,-,-,TRBV10-3,TRBJ1-5
TGTGCCAGCAGCCTAAGGACCCTTTCCCAAGAGACCCAGTACTTC,CASSLRTLSQETQYF,-,-,TRBV3-1/TRBV3-2,TRBJ2-5
TGTGCCAGCAGCTTAGTCGGAGCCTACGAGCAGTACTTC,CASSLVGAYEQYF,-,-,TRBV11-3,TRBJ2-7
TGTGCCAGCAGCTCAGCCCCGAGGCTAATAGCCAAAAACATTCAGTACTTC,CASSSAPRLIAKNIQYF,-,-,TRBV7-8,TRBJ2-4
TGTGCCAGCTCACCAGATTTAGGACAGGGGAACTATGGCTACACCTTC,CASSPDLGQGNYGYTF,-,TRBD1,TRBV18,TRBJ1-2
TGTGCCAGCAGCCAAGAATCATGGGGGTTCGAGCAGTACTTC,CASSQESWGFEQYF,-,-,TRBV7-9,TRBJ2-7
TGTGCCATCAATGGCCAGGGACCGAACCCCGCTTTAAACTATGGCTACACCTTC,CAINGQGPNPALNYGYTF,many,-,TRBV10-3,TRBJ1-2
TGTGCCAGCAGCGTAGACAGGGTTGGACAGGGGGGGAGAGCTTTCTTT,CASSVDRVGQGGRAFF,-,TRBD1,TRBV7-9,TRBJ1-1
TGTGCCAGCAGCTTAGACTGGCCGTACGAGCAGTACTTC,CASSLDWPYEQYF,-,-,TRBV7-2,TRBJ2-7
TGTGCCAGCAGCCGAGACGGATACGAGCAGTACTTC,CASSRDGYEQYF,-,-,TRBV5-4,TRBJ2-7
TGTGCCAGCAGCTTAAGGGGAAGCTCTGGGGCCAACGTCCTGACTTTC,CASSLRGSSGANVLTF,once,-,TRBV7-2,TRBJ2-6
TGTGCCAGCAGCTTAGGGAGAACCCTCTCTGGAAACACCATATATTTT,CASSLGRTLSGNTIYF,-,-,TRBV7-2,TRBJ1-3
TGTGCCAGCAGCCAAGTGTCGGTAGGGGGTCCCTACAATGAGCAGTTCTTC,CASSQVSVGGPYNEQFF,-,-,TRBV4-2,TRBJ2-1
TGTGCCAGCAGCCAAGATTATTCGCCGGGGAATGAGCAGTTCTTC,CASSQDYSPGNEQFF,-,-,TRBV3-1/TRBV3-2,TRBJ2-1
TGTGCCAGCAGTTCGACTCGAGCAACTAATGAAAAACTGTTTTTT,CASSSTRATNEKLFF,-,-,TRBV28,TRBJ1-4
TGTGCCAGCAGTGAGGTCGACCCATGGGGCCTAAATTCACCCCTCCACTTT,CASSEVDPWGLNSPLHF,-,-,TRBV2,TRBJ1-6
TGTGCCAGCAGTGAAGGACAGGGGATCTACGAGCAGTACTTC,CASSEGQGIYEQYF,-,TRBD1,TRBV28,TRBJ2-7
TGTGCCAGCTATAGCCCGACCGGGGAGCTGTTTTTT,CASYSPTGELFF,few,-,TRBV28,TRBJ2-2
TGTGCCAGCAGTACTAATTTACCGGGACAACAAGCTGGGGAGCAGTACTTC,CASSTNLPGQQAGEQYF,few,-,TRBV27,TRBJ2-7
TGCGCCAGCAGCCCGGACCCGCCCGGAAAACTGTTTTTT,CASSPDPPGKLFF,-,-,TRBV5-1,TRBJ1-4
TGTGCCAGCAGCGTCTCGGGGCTGAACACTGAAGCTTTCTTT,CASSVSGLNTEAFF,once,-,TRBV9,TRBJ1-1
TGTGCCAGCAGCTTGAACAGCTGGAATTCACCCCTCCACTTT,CASSLNSWNSPLHF,-,-,TRBV5-8,TRBJ1-6
TGTGCCTGGACCATGGGCGAGACCCAGTACTTC,CAWTMGETQYF,-,-,TRBV30,TRBJ2-5
TGTGCATGCATGGGGGGCCTGACCGGCAAAAACATTCAGTACTTC,CACMGGLTGKNIQYF,-,-,TRBV30,TRBJ2-4
TGTGCCAGCAGCTTAGTGGGGTGGAACACTGAAGCTTTCTTT,CASSLVGWNTEAFF,-,-,TRBV7-9,TRBJ1-1
TGTGCCAGCAGCAACTATGGACGGAACTATAATTCACCCCTCCACTTT,CASSNYGRNYNSPLHF,-,-,TRBV3-1/TRBV3-2,TRBJ1-6
TGCGCCAGCAGCTTGGCCCAGGCTGATGGGGGGGAGACCCAGTACTTC,CASSLAQADGGETQYF,-,-,TRBV5-1,TRBJ2-5
TGCGCCAGCAGCACGGCCGCTGGGAAAAACATTCAGTACTTC,CASSTAAGKNIQYF,-,-,TRBV5-1,TRBJ2-4
TGTGCCAGCTCACCAGAACAGAACTATGGCTACACCTTC,CASSPEQNYGYTF,few,-,TRBV18,TRBJ1-2
TGTGCCAGCAGCCAAGACTATGGGGGCGCGACCCAGTACTTC,CASSQDYGGATQYF,-,-,TRBV3-1/TRBV3-2,TRBJ2-5
TGTGCCAGCAGCGCTCGGACCGGGACTAGAGACAATGAGCAGTTCTTC,CASSARTGTRDNEQFF,-,TRBD2,TRBV9,TRBJ2-1
TGCGCCAGCAGCTCCGGGGGGAGAAATTCACCCCTCCACTTT,CASSSGGRNSPLHF,-,-,TRBV5-1,TRBJ1-6
TGTGCCAGCAGCCGGGACTCCCAAGAGACCCAGTACTTC,CASSRDSQETQYF,-,-,TRBV2,TRBJ2-5
TGTGCCAGCAGCAGCTTCTCAACCGGGAGTGGGACTGAAGCTTTCTTT,CASSSFSTGSGTEAFF,-,-,TRBV3-1/TRBV3-2,TRBJ1-1
TGTGCCAGCAGCTCCGACTCTAGCGGGCCGAACACCGGGGAGCTGTTTTTT,CASSSDSSGPNTGELFF,-,TRBD2,TRBV5-6,TRBJ2-2
TGTGCCACCAGTGACTCCAAAGGGGGTAGCAATCAGCCCCAGCATTTT,CATSDSKGGSNQPQHF,-,-,TRBV24-1,TRBJ1-5
TGCGCCAGCAGTGACCCCACCCTTTTCGGTAACACAGATACGCAGTATTTT,CASSDPTLFGNTDTQYF,-,-,TRBV10-1,TRBJ2-3
TGCAGTGCTAGTGGATCGGGGGGCACAGATACGCAGTATTTT,CSASGSGGTDTQYF,-,-,TRBV20-1,TRBJ2-3
TGTGCCACCAGCAGAGACAGGGGCGAGCCTTCCTACGAGCAGTACTTC,CATSRDRGEPSYEQYF,few,-,TRBV15,TRBJ2-7
TGTGCCAGCAGTCTCCCAAGAAAAGAGACCCAGTACTTC,CASSLPRKETQYF,few,-,TRBV28,TRBJ2-5
TGCAGCGTTGAGGTGGGACAGGGGGCGGGAGGCTACACCTTC,CSVEVGQGAGGYTF,-,TRBD1,TRBV29-1,TRBJ1-2
TGTGCCAGCAGCTTAGATAAGCAGGGACGCCAGTACTTC,CASSLDKQGRQYF,-,-,TRBV11-3,TRBJ2-7
TGTGCCAGCAGCCCCCGCCCAGCCCTTAACAATGAGCAGTTCTTC,CASSPRPALNNEQFF,few,-,TRBV9,TRBJ2-1
TGTGCCAGCAGACCTGGTGGGCTGTTAATTGACAATGAGCAGTTCTTC,CASRPGGLLIDNEQFF,-,-,TRBV6-4,TRBJ2-1